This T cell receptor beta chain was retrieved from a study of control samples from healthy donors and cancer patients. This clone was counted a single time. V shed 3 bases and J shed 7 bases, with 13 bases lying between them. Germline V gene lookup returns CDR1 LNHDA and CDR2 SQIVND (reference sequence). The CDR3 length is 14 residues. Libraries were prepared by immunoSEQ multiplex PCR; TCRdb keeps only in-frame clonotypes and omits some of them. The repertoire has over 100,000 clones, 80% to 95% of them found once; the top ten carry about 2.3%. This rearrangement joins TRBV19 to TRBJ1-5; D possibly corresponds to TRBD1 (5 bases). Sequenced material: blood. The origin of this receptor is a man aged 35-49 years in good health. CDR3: CASSMGGAGQPQHF. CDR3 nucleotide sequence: TGTGCCAGTAGTATGGGCGGGGCGGGGCAGCCCCAGCATTTT.